This T cell receptor (beta chain) originates from a study of monozygotic twins with inflammatory bowel disease. Template switching appended UMIs that held a 6-nucleotide sample barcode. TCRdb reprocessed the 5' RACE reads, with one entry per CDR3 protein and no DNA. In all, the sample yields around 140,000 distinct CDR3 sequences. For every donor, one blood sample of approximately 2.5 ml was drawn. This CDR3 contains 12 residues. Germline values: CDR1 SGHTA, CDR2 FQGNSA. This chain uses TRBV7-2 with TRBJ2-1. The source material was blood. The source is a human donor with ulcerative colitis or Crohn's disease, or a healthy co-twin of an affected twin (not recorded which). CDR3 in amino acids: CASSLRDNEQFF.